The 29 T cell receptor beta chains presented below share a single source sample, sequenced in a study of blood T cell repertoires in COVID-19 (dated by TCRdb to about 2020). The method was the immunoSEQ multiplex PCR assay. Imported from immuneACCESS, the table was reduced by TCRdb to in-frame sequences with V and J called. These copies leave out some clones; in studies compared against another copy, an unresolved V gene accounts for under half, and the cause of the remainder is not known. The sample profile shows tens of thousands of clones; roughly 89% of them were found once. Roughly 4.8% of the sample is taken by the ten largest. The sequenced material came from peripheral blood. The receptors were gathered from a middle-aged man with acute or convalescent COVID-19.

V usage is TRBV7-2 and J usage is TRBJ2-3, with TRBD2 matching 7 bases. V shed 2 bases and J 3 bases; nucleotides not matched to a gene: 8. The CDR3 is made up of 16 amino acids. The germline gives CDR1 SGHTA, CDR2 FQGNSA. CDR3 DNA sequence: TGTGCCAGCAGCTTAAGGGCTAGCGGTAAGACAGATACGCAGTATTTT. The encoded protein is CASSLRASGKTDTQYF. The variable domain in full, completed from reference TRBV7-2 and TRBJ2-3, reads GAGVSQSPSNKVTEKGKDVELRCDPISGHTALYWYRQSLGQGLEFLIYFQGNSAPDKSGLPSDRFSAERTGGSVSTLTIQRTQQEDSAVYLCASSLRASGKTDTQYFGPGTRLTVL.

Concerning this clone: An end of the junction differs from the germline gene, which may be a read error. V gene TRBV12-3 or TRBV12-4 combines with J gene TRBJ2-7; D might be TRBD1 (7 bases). The CDR3 contains 13 residues. The CDR3 DNA reads as TGTGCCGGCAGTCTAACTCAGGGGGGCGAGCAGTACTTC. Amino acids: CAGSLTQGGEQYF.

The chain has TRBV6-5 and TRBJ2-7, with TRBD1 identical over 8 bases. V lost 6 bases, J lost 1 base, and 8 bases stayed unmatched. Germline V lookup: CDR1 MNHEY, CDR2 SVGAGI. CDR3 size: 15 residues. The CDR3 DNA reads as TGTGCCAGCAGATCAGGGGGCAGGGAGTCCTACGAGCAGTACTTC. As protein: CASRSGGRESYEQYF.

The chain combines TRBV6-2 or TRBV6-3 with TRBJ2-2, with D tentatively TRBD2 (5 bases). Germline V lookup: CDR1 MNHEY, CDR2 SVGEGT. The CDR3 covers 14 residues. Deletions cut 2 bases from V and 7 bases from J, with 11 bases between. In nucleotides, the CDR3 is TGTGCCAGCAGTTACCTCGGACTGGGCGGGGAGCTGTTTTTT. Translation: CASSYLGLGGELFF.

The DNA of the CDR3 is TGTGCCAGCTCACCCCAAGGGATAGCGGGGAGCGGTGAGCAGTTCTTC. This encodes CASSPQGIAGSGEQFF. The chain joins TRBV18 to TRBJ2-1, with TRBD2 identical over 8 bases. The CDR3 has 16 residues. V lost 3 bases to trimming and J lost 9 bases; unmatched junction nucleotides: 13. Germline V gives CDR1 KGHSH, CDR2 LQKENI.

This clone was seen a few times. The chain has TRBV6-2 or TRBV6-3 and TRBJ2-5; a possible D gene is TRBD1 (5 bases). The CDR3 loop spans 14 amino acids. V gave up 0 bases and J gave up 7 bases, with 12 bases separating them. Per germline, CDR1 MNHEY and CDR2 SVGEGT. CDR3 sequence reads: CASSYSGPGGTQYF. CDR3 nucleotides: TGTGCCAGCAGTTACTCGGGGCCAGGTGGGACCCAGTACTTC.

This chain connects TRBV27 to TRBJ1-2; 8 bases line up with TRBD1. The CDR3 runs to 14 residues. V shed 5 bases and J 3 bases; nucleotides not matched to a gene: 5. Germline CDR1 is MNHEY and CDR2 is SMNVEV (reference sequence). This CDR3 is CASSPTTGDYGYTF. DNA for the CDR3: TGTGCCAGCAGTCCTACGACAGGGGACTATGGCTACACCTTC.

This CDR3 reads CASSRPAGAAYNEQFF. Written as DNA, the CDR3 is TGTGCCAGCAGCCGGCCAGCGGGAGCGGCATACAATGAGCAGTTCTTC. This chain connects TRBV6-2 or TRBV6-3 to TRBJ2-1; 8 bases are shared with TRBD2. V was clipped by 6 bases and J by 4 bases; unmatched bases: 11. The CDR3 has 16 amino acids. Germline V gene data show CDR1 as MNHEY and CDR2 as SVGEGT.

The rearrangement links TRBV19 to TRBJ1-5; D not certain. The V gene lost 0 bases and the J gene lost 0 bases, with 9 bases spanning the gap. The CDR3 loop spans 16 amino acids. CDR1 and CDR2 from the germline V gene are LNHDA and SQIVND (reference sequence). The CDR3 DNA reads as TGTGCCAGTAGTATAGAGGCAGGTTATAGCAATCAGCCCCAGCATTTT. Protein product: CASSIEAGYSNQPQHF.

In this sample, this clone turned up once. The chain links TRBV7-9 to TRBJ2-1; 7 bases are a match to TRBD1. The CDR3 totals 16 residues. The germline V gene has CDR1 SEHNR and CDR2 FQNEAQ (reference sequence). The trim removed 1 base at V and 10 bases at J, leaving 13 bases unmatched. CDR3 coding DNA: TGTGCCAGCAGCTTAGTAGGGGGCTACCGCTCGGAAGAGCAGTTCTTC. The encoded protein is CASSLVGGYRSEEQFF.

The CDR3 sequence: CASSQGHLETQYF. CDR3 coding DNA: TGTGCCAGCAGCCAGGGACATCTGGAGACCCAGTACTTC. The J gene is TRBJ2-5, the V gene TRBV6-5; tentative D call: TRBD1 (6 bases). From germline, CDR1 is MNHEY and CDR2 SVGAGI. V gave up 6 bases and J gave up 5 bases, with 13 bases separating them. This CDR3 is 13 amino acids long.

This chain connects TRBV6-5 to TRBJ2-1; D might be TRBD2 (5 bases). Germline V gives CDR1 MNHEY, CDR2 SVGAGI. This CDR3 is built from 15 residues. V dropped 6 bases and J dropped 10 bases, with 22 bases sitting between them. CDR3 residues: CASSQLLDSGKEQFF. In DNA form, the CDR3 reads TGTGCCAGCAGCCAGCTACTAGATTCGGGGAAGGAGCAGTTCTTC.

The genes are TRBV24-1 and TRBJ2-7; 9 bases align to TRBD1. Per germline, CDR1 KGHDR and CDR2 SFDVKD. The J segment lost 3 bases and the V segment lost 2 bases, leaving 22 bases of the junction unmatched. The CDR3 has 21 residues. The CDR3 here is CATSDSPTGGPGLPQNYEQYF. The CDR3 coding sequence is TGTGCCACCAGTGATTCGCCGACAGGGGGGCCCGGTTTGCCCCAAAACTACGAGCAGTACTTC.

The chain has TRBV11-3 and TRBJ2-1, with TRBD1 matching over 8 bases. The CDR3 totals 17 residues. V was pared by 2 bases and J by 3 bases, with 9 bases of the junction left unmatched. Per the germline V gene, CDR1 is SGHNT and CDR2 is YENEEA. The CDR3 DNA reads TGTGCCAGCAGCTTATCCTTCCGGGACAGGAACTACAATGAGCAGTTCTTC. The encoded protein is CASSLSFRDRNYNEQFF.

The chain couples TRBV2 to TRBJ2-1; TRBD2 is a possible D gene (6 bases). The CDR3 is 13 amino acids. The ends were cut back, 9 bases at V and 2 bases at J, with 11 bases in the middle. Germline assignment: CDR1 SNHLY and CDR2 FYNNEI. CDR3 coding DNA: TGTGCCAGTAGCCAGCGGGCCTACAATGAGCAGTTCTTC. Translation: CASSQRAYNEQFF.

This chain links TRBV5-8 with TRBJ2-5; 13 positions match TRBD2. The CDR3 covers 17 residues. CDR1 and CDR2 (germline): SGHTS, YDEGEE. Unmatched junction bases numbered 10, after V lost 4 bases and J lost 4 bases. CDR3: CASSLPGLAGVRETQYF. Written as DNA, the CDR3 is TGTGCCAGCAGCCTCCCCGGACTAGCGGGAGTCCGAGAGACCCAGTACTTC.

This rearrangement joins TRBV11-3 to TRBJ2-1; TRBD2 agrees at 11 bases. V shed 1 base, J shed 7 bases, and the junction held 9 bases outside the gene matches. The CDR3 spans 17 residues. Germline V gene lookup returns CDR1 SGHNT and CDR2 YENEEA. The CDR3, as DNA: TGTGCCAGCAGCTTAGTAGTTAGCGGGAGGGCGGCGAATGAGCAGTTCTTC. Its protein is CASSLVVSGRAANEQFF.

CDR3 bases: TGTGCCAGCAGTTACTCGGGACAGGGCAATGAGCAGTTCTTC. As protein: CASSYSGQGNEQFF. This rearrangement joins TRBV6-2 or TRBV6-3 to TRBJ2-1; 9 bases match TRBD1. The CDR3 runs 14 residues. Germline V gives CDR1 MNHEY, CDR2 SVGEGT. Trimming removed 0 bases from V and 6 bases from J; junction bases left unmatched: 0.

CDR3 coding DNA: TGCGCCAGCAGCTCCCACAACCCCCGGGTCAGCTCCTATAATTCACCCCTCCACTTT. Protein: CASSSHNPRVSSYNSPLHF. The chain combines TRBV5-1 with TRBJ1-6; D unclear. Per germline, CDR1 SGHRS and CDR2 YFSETQ. The V gene lost 3 bases and the J gene lost 0 bases, with 19 bases spanning the gap. The CDR3 loop spans 19 amino acids.

V gene TRBV19 combines with J gene TRBJ2-2, with 11 positions matching TRBD2. The germline gives CDR1 LNHDA, CDR2 SQIVND (reference sequence). The CDR3 extends over 17 amino acids. V gave up 1 base and J gave up 3 bases; unmatched junction bases: 4. The CDR3 region has the DNA TGTGCCAGTAGTATAGCCACACTAGCGGGAGACACCGGGGAGCTGTTTTTT. Protein: CASSIATLAGDTGELFF.

The chain employs TRBV10-2 and TRBJ1-2; TRBD1 might be the D (6 bases). This CDR3 has 14 residues. Germline CDR1 is WSHSY and CDR2 is SAAADI. V was trimmed by 3 bases and J by 5 bases, leaving 13 bases between them. The CDR3 bases are TGCGCCAGCAGTGAAGGGGGGGGAATTTATGGCTACACCTTC. Protein: CASSEGGGIYGYTF.

The table lists this clone with a count of one. This chain links TRBV7-2 with TRBJ1-2, with 8 bases aligning to TRBD1. V dropped 4 bases and J dropped 4; count of bases not matched to a gene: 5. Per the germline V gene, CDR1 is SGHTA and CDR2 is FQGNSA. The CDR3 covers 14 residues. In DNA form, the CDR3 reads TGTGCCAGCAGCTCCGCGGACAGGGTCTATGGCTACACCTTC. Protein sequence: CASSSADRVYGYTF.

The V call is TRBV11-2, the J call TRBJ2-7; 9 bases match TRBD1. CDR1 is SGHAT, CDR2 FQNNGV, per germline. This CDR3 comprises 14 residues. V lost 5 bases and J lost 2; bases outside the gene matches: 4. The CDR3 DNA sequence: TGTGCCAGCAGCCTCGGACAGGGGCCCTACGAGCAGTACTTC. Translated: CASSLGQGPYEQYF.

The V call is TRBV7-9, the J call TRBJ1-6; TRBD1 agrees at 9 bases. Germline V gene data show CDR1 as SEHNR and CDR2 as FQNEAQ (reference sequence). V gave up 4 bases and J gave up 5 bases; unmatched junction bases: 0. The CDR3 is made up of 14 amino acids. The CDR3 loop is CASSWDRDNSPLHF. The CDR3 nucleotides are TGTGCCAGCAGCTGGGACAGGGATAATTCACCCCTCCACTTT.

The chain is built from TRBV7-2 and TRBJ2-7; TRBD2 might be the D (6 bases). V lost 5 bases and J 0 bases, leaving 11 bases between the germline ends. CDR3 length: 14 amino acids. Germline lookup yields CDR1 SGHTA and CDR2 FQGNSA. CDR3 amino acids: CASSRDSNSYEQYF. Here the CDR3 DNA reads TGTGCCAGCAGCCGGGACTCGAACTCCTACGAGCAGTACTTC.

This chain links TRBV6-5 with TRBJ1-1, with 10 bases that match TRBD1. Germline loops: CDR1 MNHEY, CDR2 SVGAGI. There are 14 residues in the CDR3. The V gene end was trimmed by 6 bases and the J gene end by 4 bases; junction bases not matched to a gene: 5. This chain's CDR3 is CASRPDRGATEAFF. CDR3 DNA: TGTGCCAGCAGGCCGGACAGGGGGGCCACTGAAGCTTTCTTT.

In its sample, this clone was seen once. The chain joins TRBV5-5 to TRBJ2-1, with TRBD2 identical over 12 bases. The junction had 5 bases not matched to a gene; V was cut back by 4 bases and J by 3 bases. The CDR3 is made up of 16 amino acids. The germline gives CDR1 SGHKS, CDR2 YYEKEE (reference sequence). CDR3 in amino acids: CASSRTSGNVYNEQFF. The CDR3 nucleotides read TGTGCCAGCAGCCGGACTAGCGGGAATGTCTACAATGAGCAGTTCTTC.

The J gene is TRBJ1-2, the V gene TRBV3-1 (or the pseudogene TRBV3-2); unclear D gene. Trimming took 1 base from V and 4 from J, leaving 4 bases between them. The CDR3 sequence is 12 residues long. Germline V gene data show CDR1 as LGHDT and CDR2 as YNNKEL (reference sequence). The chain's CDR3 is CASSQGGYGYTF. CDR3 bases: TGTGCCAGCAGCCAAGGAGGCTATGGCTACACCTTC.

The chain uses TRBV29-1 and TRBJ1-1; possible D gene TRBD1, 6 bases. Germline CDR1 and CDR2: SQVTM and ANQGSEA. The CDR3 spans 15 residues. Trimming took off 7 bases at V and 11 bases at J, with 29 bases between the two ends. The CDR3 nucleotides are TGCAGCGCCCAACGAGGGGGTACGAGTGGAATGCTGGCTTTCTTT. Translation: CSAQRGGTSGMLAFF.